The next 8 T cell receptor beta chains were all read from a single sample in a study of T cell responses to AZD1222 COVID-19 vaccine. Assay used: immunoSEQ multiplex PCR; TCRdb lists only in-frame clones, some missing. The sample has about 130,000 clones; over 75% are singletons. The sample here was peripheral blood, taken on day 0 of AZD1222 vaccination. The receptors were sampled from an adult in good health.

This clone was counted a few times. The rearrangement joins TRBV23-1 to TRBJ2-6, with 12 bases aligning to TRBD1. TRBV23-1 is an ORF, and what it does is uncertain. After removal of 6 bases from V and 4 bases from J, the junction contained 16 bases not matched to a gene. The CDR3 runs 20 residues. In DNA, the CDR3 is TGCGCCAGCAGAATTGTTACGTTGGGACAGGGGGCGCCAGGGGCCAACGTCCTGACTTTC. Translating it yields CASRIVTLGQGAPGANVLTF.

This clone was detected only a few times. Written as DNA, the CDR3 is TGTGCCAGTATAGGAGCGGGCTACGAGCAGTACTTC. This gives the protein CASIGAGYEQYF. V gene TRBV19 combines with J gene TRBJ2-7; D perhaps matches TRBD2 (6 bases). This CDR3 has 12 amino acids. The germline gives CDR1 LNHDA, CDR2 SQIVND (reference sequence). Deletions cut 7 bases from V and 3 bases from J, with 10 bases between.

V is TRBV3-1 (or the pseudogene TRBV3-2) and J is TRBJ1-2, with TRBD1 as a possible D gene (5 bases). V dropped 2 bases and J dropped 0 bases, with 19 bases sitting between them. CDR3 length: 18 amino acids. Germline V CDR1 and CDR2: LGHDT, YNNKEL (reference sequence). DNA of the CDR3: TGTGCCAGCAGCCAAAGGAAGGTGAGGGGACCAACTAACTATGGCTACACCTTC. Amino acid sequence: CASSQRKVRGPTNYGYTF.

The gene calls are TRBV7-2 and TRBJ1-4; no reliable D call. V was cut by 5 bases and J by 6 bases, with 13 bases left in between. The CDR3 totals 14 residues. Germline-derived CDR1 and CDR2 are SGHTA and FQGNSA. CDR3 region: CASSPEWSDEKLFF. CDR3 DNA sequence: TGTGCCAGCAGCCCAGAATGGTCGGATGAAAAACTGTTTTTT.

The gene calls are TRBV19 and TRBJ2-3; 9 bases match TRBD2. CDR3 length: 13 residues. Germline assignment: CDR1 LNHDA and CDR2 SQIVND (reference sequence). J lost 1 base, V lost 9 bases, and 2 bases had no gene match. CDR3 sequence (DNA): TGTGCCAGCAGGACTAGCGGCACAGATACGCAGTATTTT. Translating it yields CASRTSGTDTQYF.

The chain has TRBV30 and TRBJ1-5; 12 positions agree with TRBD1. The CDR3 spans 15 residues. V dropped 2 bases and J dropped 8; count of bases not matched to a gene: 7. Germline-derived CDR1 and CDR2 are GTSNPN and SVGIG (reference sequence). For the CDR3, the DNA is TGTGCCTGGAGTCACGGGACAGGGGGCCGAGAGCCCCAGCATTTT. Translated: CAWSHGTGGREPQHF.

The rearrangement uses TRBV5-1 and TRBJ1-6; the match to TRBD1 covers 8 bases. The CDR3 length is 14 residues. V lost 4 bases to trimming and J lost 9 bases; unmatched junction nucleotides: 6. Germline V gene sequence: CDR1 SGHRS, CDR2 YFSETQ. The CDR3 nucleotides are TGCGCCAGCAGCACCGGACAGGGAGGTTCACCCCTCCACTTT. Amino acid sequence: CASSTGQGGSPLHF.

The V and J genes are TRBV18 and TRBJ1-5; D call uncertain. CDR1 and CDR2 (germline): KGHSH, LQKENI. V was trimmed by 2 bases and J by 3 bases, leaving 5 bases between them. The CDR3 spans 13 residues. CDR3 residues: CASSPGFNQPQHF. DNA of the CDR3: TGTGCCAGCTCACCAGGGTTCAATCAGCCCCAGCATTTT.